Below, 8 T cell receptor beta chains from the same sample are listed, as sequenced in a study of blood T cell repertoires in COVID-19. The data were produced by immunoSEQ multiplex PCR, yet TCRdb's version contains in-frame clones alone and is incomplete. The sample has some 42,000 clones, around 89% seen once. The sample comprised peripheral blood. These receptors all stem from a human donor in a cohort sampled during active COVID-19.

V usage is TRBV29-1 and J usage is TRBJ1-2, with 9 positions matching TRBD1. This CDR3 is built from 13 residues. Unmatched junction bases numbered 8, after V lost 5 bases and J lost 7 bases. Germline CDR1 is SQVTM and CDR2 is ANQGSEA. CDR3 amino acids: CSVQTGTGSGYTF. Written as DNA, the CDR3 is TGCAGCGTTCAAACCGGGACAGGGAGTGGCTACACCTTC.

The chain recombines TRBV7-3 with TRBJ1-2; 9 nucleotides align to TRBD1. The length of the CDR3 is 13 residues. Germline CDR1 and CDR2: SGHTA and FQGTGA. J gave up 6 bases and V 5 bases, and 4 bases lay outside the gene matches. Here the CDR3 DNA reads TGTGCCAGCAGCCAGGACAGGGGAGATGGCTACACCTTC. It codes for CASSQDRGDGYTF.

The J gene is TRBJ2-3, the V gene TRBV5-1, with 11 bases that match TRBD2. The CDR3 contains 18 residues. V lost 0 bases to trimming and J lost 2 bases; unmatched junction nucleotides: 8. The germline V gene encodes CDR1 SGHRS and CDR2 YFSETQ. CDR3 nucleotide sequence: TGCGCCAGCAGCTTGGTGGCTAGCGGGGGGTCTTCCACAGATACGCAGTATTTT. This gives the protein CASSLVASGGSSTDTQYF. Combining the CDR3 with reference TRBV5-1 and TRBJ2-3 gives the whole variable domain KAGVTQTPRYLIKTRGQQVTLSCSPISGHRSVSWYQQTPGQGLQFLFEYFSETQRNKGNFPGRFSGRQFSNSRSEMNVSTLELGDSALYLCASSLVASGGSSTDTQYFGPGTRLTVL.

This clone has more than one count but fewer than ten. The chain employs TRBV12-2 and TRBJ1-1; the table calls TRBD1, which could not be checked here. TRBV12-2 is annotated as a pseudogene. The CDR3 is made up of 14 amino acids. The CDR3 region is CASRTDSLNTEAFF. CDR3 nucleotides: TGTGCAAGTCGCACTGACAGCTTGAACACTGAAGCTTTCTTT.

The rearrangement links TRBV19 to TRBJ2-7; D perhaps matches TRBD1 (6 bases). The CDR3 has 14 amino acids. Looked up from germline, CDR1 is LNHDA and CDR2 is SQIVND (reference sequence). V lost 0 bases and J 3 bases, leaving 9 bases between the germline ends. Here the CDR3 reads CASSIEGGIYEQYF. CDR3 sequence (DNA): TGTGCCAGTAGTATAGAAGGGGGAATCTACGAGCAGTACTTC.

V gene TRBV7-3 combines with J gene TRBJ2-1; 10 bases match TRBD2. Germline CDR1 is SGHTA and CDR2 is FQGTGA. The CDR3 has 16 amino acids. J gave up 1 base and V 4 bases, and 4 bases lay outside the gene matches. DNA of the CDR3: TGTGCCAGCAGCTACCTAGCGGGGGTATCCTACAATGAGCAGTTCTTC. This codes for CASSYLAGVSYNEQFF.

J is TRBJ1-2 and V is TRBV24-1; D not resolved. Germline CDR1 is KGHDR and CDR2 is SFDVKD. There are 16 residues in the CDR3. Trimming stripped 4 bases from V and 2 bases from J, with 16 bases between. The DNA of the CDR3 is TGTGCCACCAGTGACGCTGAGGGCACAGTCAACTATGGCTACACCTTC. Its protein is CATSDAEGTVNYGYTF.

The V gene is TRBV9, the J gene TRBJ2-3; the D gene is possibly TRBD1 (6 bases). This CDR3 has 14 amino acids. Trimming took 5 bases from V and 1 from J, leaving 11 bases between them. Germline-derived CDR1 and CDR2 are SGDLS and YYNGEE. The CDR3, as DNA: TGTGCCAGCAGTCCGGGACACCGCACAGATACGCAGTATTTT. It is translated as CASSPGHRTDTQYF.